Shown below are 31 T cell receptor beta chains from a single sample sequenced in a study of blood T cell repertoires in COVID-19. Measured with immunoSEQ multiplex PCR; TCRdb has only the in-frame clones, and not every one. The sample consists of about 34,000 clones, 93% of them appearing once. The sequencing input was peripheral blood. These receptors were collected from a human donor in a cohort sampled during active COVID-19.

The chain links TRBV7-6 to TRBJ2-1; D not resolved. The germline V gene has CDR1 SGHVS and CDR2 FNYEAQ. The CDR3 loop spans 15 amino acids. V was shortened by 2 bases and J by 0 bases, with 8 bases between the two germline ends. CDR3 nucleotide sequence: TGTGCCAGCAGCTTATCGGGTAGCTCCTACAATGAGCAGTTCTTC. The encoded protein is CASSLSGSSYNEQFF.

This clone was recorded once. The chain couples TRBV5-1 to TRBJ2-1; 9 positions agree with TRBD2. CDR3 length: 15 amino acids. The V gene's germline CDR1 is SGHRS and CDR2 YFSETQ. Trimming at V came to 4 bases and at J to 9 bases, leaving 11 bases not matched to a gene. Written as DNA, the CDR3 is TGCGCCAGCAGCGCCGGGACTAGCTCCCCCACTGAGCAGTTCTTC. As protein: CASSAGTSSPTEQFF. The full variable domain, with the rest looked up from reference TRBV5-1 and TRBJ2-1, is KAGVTQTPRYLIKTRGQQVTLSCSPISGHRSVSWYQQTPGQGLQFLFEYFSETQRNKGNFPGRFSGRQFSNSRSEMNVSTLELGDSALYLCASSAGTSSPTEQFFGPGTRLTVL.

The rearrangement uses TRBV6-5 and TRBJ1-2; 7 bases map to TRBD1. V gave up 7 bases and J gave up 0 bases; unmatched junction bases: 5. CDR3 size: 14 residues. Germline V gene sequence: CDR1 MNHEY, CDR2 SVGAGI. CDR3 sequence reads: CASTGTAANYGYTF. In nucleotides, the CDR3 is TGTGCCAGCACCGGGACAGCAGCTAACTATGGCTACACCTTC.

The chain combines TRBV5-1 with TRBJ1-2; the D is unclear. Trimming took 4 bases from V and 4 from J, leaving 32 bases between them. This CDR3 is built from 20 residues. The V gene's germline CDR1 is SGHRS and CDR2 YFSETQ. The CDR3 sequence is CASSKPLIAGGGTFSYGYTF. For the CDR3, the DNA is TGCGCCAGCAGCAAACCATTAATTGCGGGCGGCGGAACCTTCAGCTATGGCTACACCTTC.

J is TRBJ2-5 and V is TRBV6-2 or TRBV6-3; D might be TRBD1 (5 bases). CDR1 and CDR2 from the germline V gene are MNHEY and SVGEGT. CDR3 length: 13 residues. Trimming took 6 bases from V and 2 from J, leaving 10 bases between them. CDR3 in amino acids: CASSLTVQETQYF. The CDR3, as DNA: TGTGCCAGCAGCCTGACAGTTCAAGAGACCCAGTACTTC.

The CDR3 is CASSASIDTSYNSPLHF. The CDR3, as DNA: TGTGCCAGCAGTGCATCCATCGACACCTCCTATAATTCACCCCTCCACTTT. The chain carries TRBV28 and TRBJ1-6; D unresolved. The CDR3 contains 17 residues. Germline V gene sequence: CDR1 MDHEN, CDR2 SYDVKM. Deletions cut 5 bases from V and 0 bases from J, with 14 bases between.

CDR3 nucleotides: TGTGCCAGCAGCCAAGAGGCAGGGGGATACAATGAGCAGTTCTTC. This gives the protein CASSQEAGGYNEQFF. The chain has TRBV14 and TRBJ2-1, with 7 bases that match TRBD1. This CDR3 is built from 15 residues. Per germline, CDR1 SGHDN and CDR2 FVKESK. V lost 0 bases and J lost 4; bases outside the gene matches: 3.

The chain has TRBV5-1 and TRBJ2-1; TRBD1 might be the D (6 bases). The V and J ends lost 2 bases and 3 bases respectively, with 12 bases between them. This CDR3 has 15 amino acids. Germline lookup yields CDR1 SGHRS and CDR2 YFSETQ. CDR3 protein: CASSFPGVGYNEQFF. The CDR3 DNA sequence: TGCGCCAGCAGCTTTCCAGGGGTCGGCTACAATGAGCAGTTCTTC.

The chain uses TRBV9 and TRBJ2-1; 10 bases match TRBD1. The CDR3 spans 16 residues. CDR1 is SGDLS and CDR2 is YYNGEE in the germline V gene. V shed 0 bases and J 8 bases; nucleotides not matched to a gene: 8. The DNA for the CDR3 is TGTGCCAGCAGCGTAGATGAGGGACAGGGGACTTATGAGCAGTTCTTC. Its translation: CASSVDEGQGTYEQFF.

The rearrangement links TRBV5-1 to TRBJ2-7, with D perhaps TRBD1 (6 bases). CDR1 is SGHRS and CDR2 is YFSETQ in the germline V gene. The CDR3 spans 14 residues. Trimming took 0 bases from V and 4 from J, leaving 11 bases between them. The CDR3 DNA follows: TGCGCCAGCAGCTTGGACAGGGCAGGGTACGAGCAGTACTTC. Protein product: CASSLDRAGYEQYF.

CDR3 in amino acids: CASSSIIGSSYNEQFF. In DNA, the CDR3 is TGTGCCAGCAGCTCTATAATTGGGAGCTCCTACAATGAGCAGTTCTTC. The V and J genes are TRBV11-2 and TRBJ2-1; D is perhaps TRBD2 (5 bases). Trimming removed 4 bases at V and 0 bases at J, with 13 bases between. This CDR3 is 16 amino acids long. Germline V lookup: CDR1 SGHAT, CDR2 FQNNGV.

CDR3 protein: CATSRVSEETEAFF. CDR3 sequence (DNA): TGTGCCACCAGCAGAGTCTCGGAGGAAACTGAAGCTTTCTTT. The rearrangement links TRBV15 to TRBJ1-1, with unresolved D. The ends were cut back, 1 base at V and 5 bases at J, with 11 bases in the middle. CDR1 and CDR2 (germline): LNHNV, YYDKDF (reference sequence). The CDR3 has 14 residues.

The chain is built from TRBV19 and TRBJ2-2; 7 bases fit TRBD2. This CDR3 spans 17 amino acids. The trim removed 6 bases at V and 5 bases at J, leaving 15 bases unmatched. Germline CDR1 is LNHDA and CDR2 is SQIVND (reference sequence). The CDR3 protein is CASRPGTIARMTGELFF. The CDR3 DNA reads TGTGCCAGTAGGCCTGGGACTATCGCAAGGATGACCGGGGAGCTGTTTTTT.

The CDR3 spells CASSEFQGNEQFF. The CDR3 DNA reads as TGTGCCAGCAGTGAGTTTCAGGGCAATGAGCAGTTCTTC. V usage is TRBV6-4 and J usage is TRBJ2-1; tentative D call: TRBD1 (5 bases). This CDR3 contains 13 residues. From germline, CDR1 is MRHNA and CDR2 SNTAGT. V lost 3 bases to trimming and J lost 6 bases, with 9 bases between them.

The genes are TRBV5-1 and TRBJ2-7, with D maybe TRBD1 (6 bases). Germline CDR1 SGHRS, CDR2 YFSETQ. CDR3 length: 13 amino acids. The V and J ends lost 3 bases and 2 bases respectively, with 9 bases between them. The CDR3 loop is CASSSGQTYEQYF. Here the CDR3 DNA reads TGCGCCAGCAGCTCAGGACAGACCTACGAGCAGTACTTC.

The CDR3, as DNA: TGTGCCAGCAGCGGGCAGCGGGAGGGCCCGAGGGGGGAGCTGTTTTTT. Translation gives CASSGQREGPRGELFF. V usage is TRBV9 and J usage is TRBJ2-2, with 10 bases lining up with TRBD2. CDR3 length: 16 amino acids. Germline lookup yields CDR1 SGDLS and CDR2 YYNGEE. The J segment lost 8 bases and the V segment lost 3 bases, leaving 10 bases of the junction unmatched.

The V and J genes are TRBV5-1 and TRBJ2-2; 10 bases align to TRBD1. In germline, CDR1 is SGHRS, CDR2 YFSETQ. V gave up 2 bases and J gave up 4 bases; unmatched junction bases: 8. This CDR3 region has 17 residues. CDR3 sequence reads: CASSFPGQGDGTGELFF. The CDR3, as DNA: TGCGCCAGCAGCTTCCCCGGACAGGGGGATGGCACCGGGGAGCTGTTTTTT.

CDR3 in amino acids: CASSFRGRDTEAFF. In DNA, the CDR3 is TGTGCCAGCTCATTCAGGGGGCGGGACACTGAAGCTTTCTTT. The chain has TRBV18 and TRBJ1-1; 8 bases are a match to TRBD1. The CDR3 runs to 14 residues. Trimming took 5 bases from V and 3 from J; bases not matched to a gene: 5. Germline-derived CDR1 and CDR2 are KGHSH and LQKENI.

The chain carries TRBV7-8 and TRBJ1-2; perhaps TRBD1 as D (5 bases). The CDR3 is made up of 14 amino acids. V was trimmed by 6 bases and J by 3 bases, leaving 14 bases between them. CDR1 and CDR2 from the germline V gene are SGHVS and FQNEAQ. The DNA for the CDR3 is TGTGCCAGCAGTAACGGCAGGGCGGACTATGGCTACACCTTC. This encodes CASSNGRADYGYTF.

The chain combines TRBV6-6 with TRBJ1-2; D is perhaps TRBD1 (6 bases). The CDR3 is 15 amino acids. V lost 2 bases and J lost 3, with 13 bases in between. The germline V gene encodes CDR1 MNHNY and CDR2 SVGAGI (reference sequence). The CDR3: CASSYPLRGHYGYTF. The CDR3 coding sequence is TGTGCCAGCAGTTACCCCCTCAGGGGCCACTATGGCTACACCTTC.

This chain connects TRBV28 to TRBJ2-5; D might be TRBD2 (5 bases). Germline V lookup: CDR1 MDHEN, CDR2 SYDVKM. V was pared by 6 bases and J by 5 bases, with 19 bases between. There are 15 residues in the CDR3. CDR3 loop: CASSIKGRGEETQYF. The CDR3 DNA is TGTGCCAGCAGCATCAAGGGCCGTGGGGAGGAGACCCAGTACTTC.

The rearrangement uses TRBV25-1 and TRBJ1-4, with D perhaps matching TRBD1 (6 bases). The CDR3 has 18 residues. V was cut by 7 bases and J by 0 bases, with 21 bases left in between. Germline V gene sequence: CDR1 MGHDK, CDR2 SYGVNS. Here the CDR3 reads CASTIGQGRGATNEKLFF. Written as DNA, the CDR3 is TGTGCCAGCACCATCGGTCAGGGGCGGGGGGCAACTAATGAAAAACTGTTTTTT.

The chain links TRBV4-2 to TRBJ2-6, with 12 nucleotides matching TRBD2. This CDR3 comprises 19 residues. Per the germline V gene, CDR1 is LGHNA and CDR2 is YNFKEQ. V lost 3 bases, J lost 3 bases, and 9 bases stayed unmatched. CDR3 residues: CASSQPLAGGRGGANVLTF. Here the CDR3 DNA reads TGTGCCAGCAGCCAGCCACTAGCGGGGGGCCGGGGTGGGGCCAACGTCCTGACTTTC.

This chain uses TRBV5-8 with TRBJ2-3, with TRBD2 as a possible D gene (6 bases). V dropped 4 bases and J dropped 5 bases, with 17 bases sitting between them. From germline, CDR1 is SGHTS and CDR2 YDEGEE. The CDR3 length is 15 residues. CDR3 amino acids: CASSTYSAGGDTQYF. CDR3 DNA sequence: TGTGCCAGCAGCACCTACAGCGCCGGGGGAGATACGCAGTATTTT.

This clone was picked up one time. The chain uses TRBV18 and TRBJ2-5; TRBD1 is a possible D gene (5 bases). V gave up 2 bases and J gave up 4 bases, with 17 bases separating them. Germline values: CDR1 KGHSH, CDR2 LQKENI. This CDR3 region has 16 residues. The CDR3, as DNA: TGTGCCAGCTCACCAATGGGCAGGGTCAGAGGAGAGACCCAGTACTTC. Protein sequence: CASSPMGRVRGETQYF.

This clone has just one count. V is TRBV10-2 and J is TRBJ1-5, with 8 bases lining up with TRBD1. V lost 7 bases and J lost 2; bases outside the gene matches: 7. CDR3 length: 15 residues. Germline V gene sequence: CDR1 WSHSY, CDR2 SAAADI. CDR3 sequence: CASTVDRVGNQPQHF. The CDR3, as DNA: TGCGCCAGCACGGTGGACAGGGTCGGCAATCAGCCCCAGCATTTT.

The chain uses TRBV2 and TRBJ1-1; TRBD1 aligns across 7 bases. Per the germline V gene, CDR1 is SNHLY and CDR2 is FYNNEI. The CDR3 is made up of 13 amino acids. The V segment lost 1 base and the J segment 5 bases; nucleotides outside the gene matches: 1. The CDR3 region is CASSEEGATEAFF. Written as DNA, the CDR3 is TGTGCCAGCAGTGAAGAGGGGGCTACTGAAGCTTTCTTT.

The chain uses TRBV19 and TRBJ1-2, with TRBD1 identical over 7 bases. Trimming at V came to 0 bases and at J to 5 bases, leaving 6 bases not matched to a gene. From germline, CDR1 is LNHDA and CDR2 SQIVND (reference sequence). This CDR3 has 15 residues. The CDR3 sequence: CASSIEGTVAYGYTF. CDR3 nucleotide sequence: TGTGCCAGTAGTATAGAGGGGACAGTTGCTTATGGCTACACCTTC.

The chain's CDR3 is CASRPMSSYNEQFF. DNA of the CDR3: TGTGCCAGCAGACCGATGAGCTCCTACAATGAGCAGTTCTTC. The chain is built from TRBV6-5 and TRBJ2-1; D is unclear. CDR1 and CDR2 (germline): MNHEY, SVGAGI. V was clipped by 6 bases and J by 0 bases, with 9 bases between them. CDR3 size: 14 residues.

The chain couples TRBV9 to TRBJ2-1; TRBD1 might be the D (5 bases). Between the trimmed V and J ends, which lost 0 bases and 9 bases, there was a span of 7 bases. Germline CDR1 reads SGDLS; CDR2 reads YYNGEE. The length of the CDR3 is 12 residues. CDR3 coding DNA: TGTGCCAGCAGCGTAGGTCAGGGTGAGCAGTTCTTC. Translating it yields CASSVGQGEQFF.

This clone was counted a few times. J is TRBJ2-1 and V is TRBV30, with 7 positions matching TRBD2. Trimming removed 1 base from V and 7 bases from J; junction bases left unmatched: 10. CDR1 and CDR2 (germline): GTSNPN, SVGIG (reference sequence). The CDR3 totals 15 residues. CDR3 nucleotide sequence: TGTGCCTGGAGTGCTGACGCTGCTAGCGGTAATGAGCAGTTCTTC. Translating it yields CAWSADAASGNEQFF.